Described below is a single TCR beta chain sequence and its context. Its antigen remains unknown. The data originate from a study of CD8 T cells in Susac syndrome. Study in general: There were about six sequenced Susac syndrome patients with active disease and eight or nine in remission. When blood was drawn, the patients with Susac syndrome were therapy-naive, on corticosteroids, or on intravenous immunoglobulin alone.

The junction had 1 base not matched to a gene; V was cut back by 2 bases and J by 0 bases. The CDR3 runs 17 residues. Germline CDR1 MGHRA, CDR2 YSYEKL. Findings of the study overall: Maximal CD8+ clonal expansion in Susac was observed within TEMRA cells and among active patients.

An amount of RNA that ranged from about 0.45 to 1 ug was reverse transcribed with random hexamers. Amplification of TCR beta CDR3 by immunoSEQ multiplex PCR spanned 54 Vbeta and 13 Jbeta. Each CDR3 protein is one row after TCRdb ran MiXCR on the immunoSEQ multiplex PCR reads. The sample lists some 100,000 distinct CDR3 sequences, nearly 97% occurring once. The chain recombines TRBV4-1 with TRBJ2-1; 13 nucleotides agree with TRBD2. The clonotype comes from a human donor with Susac syndrome. The sample consisted of CD8+ T cells from PBMCs. The DNA for the CDR3 is TGCGCCAGCAGCCAACGGACTAGCGGGAGCTCCTACAATGAGCAGTTCTTC. Residues: CASSQRTSGSSYNEQFF.